This paragraph covers one TCR beta chain sequence. As yet, its antigen is unknown. The record originates from a study of shared clonotypes between healthy human individuals. General study findings and limits: How much donors shared clonotypes was expected to be affected by sequencing depth.

Clones were sequenced by immunoSEQ multiplex PCR, and TCRdb holds only the in-frame ones, with some missing. The sample carries some 630,000 clones, around 72% recorded once. The junction had 7 bases not matched to a gene; V was cut back by 3 bases and J by 5 bases. Germline V gives CDR1 SGHRS, CDR2 YFSETQ. The CDR3 consists of 16 residues. This sequence originates from a woman in her twenties or thirties in good health. The V and J genes are TRBV5-1 and TRBJ2-2, with 10 nucleotides matching TRBD2. Sequences were obtained from memory CD4+ T cells sorted from blood. Subset of the sample: CD45RA-negative fraction. This CDR3 reads CASSSLTSGVTGELFF. The DNA of the CDR3 is TGCGCCAGCAGCTCCTTAACTAGCGGGGTAACCGGGGAGCTGTTTTTT.